One TCR beta chain is described in this entry. CDR3 size: 16 residues. The V gene end was trimmed by 6 bases and the J gene end by 6 bases; junction bases not matched to a gene: 7. Germline V gene sequence: CDR1 SGHTA, CDR2 FQGTGA. Per the original methods: Using reference gene primer amplification, nucleated cell counts were estimated. Assay: immunoSEQ multiplex PCR; the TCRdb copy retains only in-frame clones and omits some. V and J calls and clone size are those listed in that table; D and trimming were worked out from the DNA. The sample has roughly 200,000 clones; around 87% are singletons. The sample comes from a study of blood T cell repertoires in COVID-19. Across the study: Samples representing acute and convalescent COVID-19 were sourced from the United States, Italy and Spain. T cells, B-cell-depleted T cells, or PBMCs provided the cDNA or gDNA that served as material.

The specimen was peripheral blood. The J gene is TRBJ2-2, the V gene TRBV7-3, with TRBD2 matching 13 bases. This TCR derives from a man aged 55 to 70 with acute or convalescent COVID-19. The CDR3 is CASSSGLAGRAGELFF. The DNA of the CDR3 is TGTGCCAGCAGTTCGGGACTAGCGGGGAGAGCCGGGGAGCTGTTTTTT. The whole variable domain, filled in from reference TRBV7-3 and TRBJ2-2, reads GAGVSQTPSNKVTEKGKYVELRCDPISGHTALYWYRQSLGQGPEFLIYFQGTGAADDSGLPNDRFFAVRPEGSVSTLKIQRTERGDSAVYLCASSSGLAGRAGELFFGEGSRLTVL.